These 6 T cell receptor beta chains came from one sample sequenced in a study of T cell responses to AZD1222 COVID-19 vaccine. Sequencing was performed with immunoSEQ multiplex PCR; in TCRdb, only in-frame clones are kept and a portion is missing. The table includes over 90,000 clones, roughly 83% detected once. This sample comprised peripheral blood, obtained on day 0 of AZD1222 vaccination. These receptors were obtained from an adult in good health.

V gene TRBV6-5 combines with J gene TRBJ2-1; D gene ambiguous. Germline V gene sequence: CDR1 MNHEY, CDR2 SVGAGI. Trimming took 6 bases from V and 4 from J, leaving 7 bases between them. The CDR3 is made up of 12 amino acids. The CDR3 sequence: CASRPQYNEQFF. CDR3 coding DNA: TGTGCCAGCAGACCACAATACAATGAGCAGTTCTTC.

The CDR3 sequence: CASSGALGDAGNTIYF. CDR3 sequence (DNA): TGTGCCAGCAGTGGGGCATTGGGGGACGCCGGAAACACCATATATTTT. The chain has TRBV6-1 and TRBJ1-3, with D perhaps matching TRBD1 (5 bases). V was pared by 4 bases and J by 4 bases, with 17 bases between. This CDR3 region has 16 residues. CDR1 is MNHNS and CDR2 is SASEGT in the germline V gene.

This clone appeared a few times. The chain has TRBV28 and TRBJ1-5; possible D gene TRBD1, 6 bases. Germline V lookup: CDR1 MDHEN, CDR2 SYDVKM. The CDR3 spans 14 residues. Trimming stripped 5 bases from V and 0 bases from J, with 8 bases between. CDR3 region: CASSGQISNQPQHF. The CDR3 nucleotides are TGTGCCAGCAGTGGACAGATTAGCAATCAGCCCCAGCATTTT.

CDR3 sequence reads: CASSPGLAPLHF. CDR3 DNA sequence: TGTGCCAGCTCACCAGGACTGGCACCCCTCCACTTT. This chain links TRBV18 with TRBJ1-6; no clear D. Deletions cut 2 bases from V and 11 bases from J, with 7 bases between. The CDR3 is 12 amino acids. Looked up from germline, CDR1 is KGHSH and CDR2 is LQKENI.

The chain employs TRBV5-5 and TRBJ2-7, with 8 bases that match TRBD1. CDR1 is SGHKS and CDR2 is YYEKEE in the germline V gene (reference sequence). The CDR3 has 14 residues. The trim removed 4 bases at V and 5 bases at J, leaving 8 bases unmatched. CDR3 loop: CASSLRDRSHEQYF. Here the CDR3 DNA reads TGTGCCAGCAGCCTCCGGGACAGGAGCCACGAGCAGTACTTC.

This sequence joins TRBV6-5 and TRBJ1-5, with a tentative D call TRBD1 (5 bases). The CDR3 consists of 12 residues. V shed 7 bases and J shed 7 bases, with 11 bases lying between them. Germline CDR1 and CDR2: MNHEY and SVGAGI. The CDR3 spells CASMQGWQPQHF. The CDR3 nucleotides read TGTGCCAGCATGCAGGGATGGCAGCCCCAGCATTTT.